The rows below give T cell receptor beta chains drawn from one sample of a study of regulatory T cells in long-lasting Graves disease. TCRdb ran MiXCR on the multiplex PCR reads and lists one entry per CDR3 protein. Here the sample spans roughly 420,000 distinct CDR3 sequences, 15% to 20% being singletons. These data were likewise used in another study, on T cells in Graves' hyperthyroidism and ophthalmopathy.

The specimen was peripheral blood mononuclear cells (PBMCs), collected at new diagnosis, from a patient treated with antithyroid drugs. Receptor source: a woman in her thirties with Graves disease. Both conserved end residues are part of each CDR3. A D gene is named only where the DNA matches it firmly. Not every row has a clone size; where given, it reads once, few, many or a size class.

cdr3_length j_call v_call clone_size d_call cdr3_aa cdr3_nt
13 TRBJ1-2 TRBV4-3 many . CASSQVTGGGYTF TGCGCCAGCAGCCAAGTAACCGGGGGTGGCTACACCTTC
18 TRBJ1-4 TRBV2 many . CASSVGPYGARTGEKLFF TGTGCCAGCAGTGTCGGCCCCTATGGGGCCCGGACGGGTGAAAAACTGTTTTTT
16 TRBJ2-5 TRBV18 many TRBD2 CASSPPESGRRKTQYF TGTGCCAGCTCACCACCTGAAAGCGGGAGGAGAAAGACCCAGTACTTC
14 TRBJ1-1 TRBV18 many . CASSPQGENTEAFF TGTGCCAGCTCGCCACAGGGCGAGAACACTGAAGCTTTCTTT
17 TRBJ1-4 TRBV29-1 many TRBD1 CSVTAGTGAATNEKLFF TGCAGCGTGACGGCCGGGACAGGAGCTGCAACTAATGAAAAACTGTTTTTT
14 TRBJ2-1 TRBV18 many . CASSPTQGVGEQFF TGTGCCAGCTCACCTACACAGGGAGTCGGTGAGCAGTTCTTC
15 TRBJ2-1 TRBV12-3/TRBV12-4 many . CASSPDWQDYNEQFF TGTGCCAGCAGCCCCGACTGGCAAGACTACAATGAGCAGTTCTTC
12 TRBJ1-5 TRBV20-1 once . CSARGPIEPQHF TGCAGTGCTAGAGGTCCCATCGAGCCCCAGCATTTT
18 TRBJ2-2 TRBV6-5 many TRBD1 CASSYSPGTGPNTGELFF TGTGCCAGCAGTTACTCGCCCGGGACAGGACCTAACACCGGGGAGCTGTTTTTT
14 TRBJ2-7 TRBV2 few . CASSASMGSYEQYF TGTGCCAGCAGCGCCTCGATGGGCTCCTACGAGCAGTACTTC
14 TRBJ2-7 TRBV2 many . CASREGGSFYEQYF TGTGCCAGCAGGGAGGGCGGCAGCTTTTACGAGCAGTACTTC
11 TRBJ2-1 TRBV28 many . CASSFRGEQFF TGTGCCAGCAGTTTTAGGGGAGAGCAGTTCTTC
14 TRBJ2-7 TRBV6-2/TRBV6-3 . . CASKTVPTSHEQYF TGTGCCAGCAAAACTGTTCCCACATCCCACGAGCAGTACTTC
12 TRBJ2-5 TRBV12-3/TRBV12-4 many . CASSSLGASQYF TGTGCCAGCAGTTCCCTGGGGGCTTCCCAGTACTTC
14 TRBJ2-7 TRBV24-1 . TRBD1 CATSEGQGARKQYF TGTGCCACCAGTGAAGGACAGGGGGCGCGTAAGCAGTACTTC
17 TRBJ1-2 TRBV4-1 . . CASSQRHAWGANYGYSF TGCGCCAGCAGCCAGCGACATGCATGGGGAGCTAACTATGGCTACAGCTTC